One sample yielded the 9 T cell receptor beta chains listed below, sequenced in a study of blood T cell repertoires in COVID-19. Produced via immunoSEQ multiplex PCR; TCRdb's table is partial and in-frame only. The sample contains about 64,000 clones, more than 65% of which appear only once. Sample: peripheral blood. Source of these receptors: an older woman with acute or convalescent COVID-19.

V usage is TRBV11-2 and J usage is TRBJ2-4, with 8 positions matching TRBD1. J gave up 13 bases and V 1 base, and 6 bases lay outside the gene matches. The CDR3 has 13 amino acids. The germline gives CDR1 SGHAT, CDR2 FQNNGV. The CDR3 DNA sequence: TGTGCCAGCAGCTTAGGAGACAGGGGTGAGCAGTACTTC. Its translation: CASSLGDRGEQYF.

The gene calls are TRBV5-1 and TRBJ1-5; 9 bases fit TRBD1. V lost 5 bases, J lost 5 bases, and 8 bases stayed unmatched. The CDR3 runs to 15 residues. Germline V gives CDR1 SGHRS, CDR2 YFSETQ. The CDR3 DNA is TGCGCCAGCAGTCCTGGACAGGGGTGGGATCAGCCCCAGCATTTT. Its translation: CASSPGQGWDQPQHF.

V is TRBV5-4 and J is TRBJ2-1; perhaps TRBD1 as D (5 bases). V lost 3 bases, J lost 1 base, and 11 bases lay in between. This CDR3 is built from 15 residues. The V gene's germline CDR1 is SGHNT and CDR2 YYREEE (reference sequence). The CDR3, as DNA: TGTGCCAGCAGCTCCAGGGATGGGTCCTACAATGAGCAGTTCTTC. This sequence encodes CASSSRDGSYNEQFF.

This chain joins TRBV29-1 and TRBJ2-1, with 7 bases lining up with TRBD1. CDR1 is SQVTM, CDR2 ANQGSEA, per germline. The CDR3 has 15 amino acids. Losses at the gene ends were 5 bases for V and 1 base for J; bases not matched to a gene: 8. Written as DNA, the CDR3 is TGCAGCGTTACCACGGGACAGTTGTCCTACAATGAGCAGTTCTTC. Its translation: CSVTTGQLSYNEQFF.

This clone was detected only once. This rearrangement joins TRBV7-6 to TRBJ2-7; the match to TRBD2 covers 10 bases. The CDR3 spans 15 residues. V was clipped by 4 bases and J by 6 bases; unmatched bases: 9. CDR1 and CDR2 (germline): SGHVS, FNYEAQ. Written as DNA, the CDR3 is TGTGCCAGCAGCTCCCAGCGGGGGGGGCAGGGCGAGCAGTACTTC. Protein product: CASSSQRGGQGEQYF.

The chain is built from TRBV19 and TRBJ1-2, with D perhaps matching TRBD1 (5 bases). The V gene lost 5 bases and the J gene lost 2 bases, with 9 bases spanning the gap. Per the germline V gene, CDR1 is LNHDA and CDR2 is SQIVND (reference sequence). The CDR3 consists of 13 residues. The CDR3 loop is CASSPSGNYGYTF. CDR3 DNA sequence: TGTGCCAGTAGTCCGTCAGGGAACTATGGCTACACCTTC.

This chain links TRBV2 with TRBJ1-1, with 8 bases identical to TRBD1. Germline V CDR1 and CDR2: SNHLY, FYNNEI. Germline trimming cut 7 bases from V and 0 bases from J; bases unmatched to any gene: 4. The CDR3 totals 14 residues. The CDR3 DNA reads TGTGCCAGCAACGGGGACAGGATGAACACTGAAGCTTTCTTT. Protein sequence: CASNGDRMNTEAFF.

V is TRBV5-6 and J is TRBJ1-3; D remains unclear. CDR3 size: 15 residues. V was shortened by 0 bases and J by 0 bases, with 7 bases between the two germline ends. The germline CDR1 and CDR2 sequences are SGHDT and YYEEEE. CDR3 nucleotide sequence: TGTGCCAGCAGCTTGGGACACGCCTCTGGAAACACCATATATTTT. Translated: CASSLGHASGNTIYF.

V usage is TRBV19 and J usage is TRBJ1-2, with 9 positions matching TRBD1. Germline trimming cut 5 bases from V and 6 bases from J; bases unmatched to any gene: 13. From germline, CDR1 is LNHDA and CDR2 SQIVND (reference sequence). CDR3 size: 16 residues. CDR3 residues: CASSLMTGGGPHGYTF. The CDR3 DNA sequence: TGTGCCAGTAGTTTGATGACAGGGGGAGGGCCCCATGGCTACACCTTC.